One TCR beta chain is described in this entry. Assay: immunoSEQ multiplex PCR; the TCRdb copy retains only in-frame clones and omits some. There are roughly 120,000 clones in the sample; 70% to 90% occur only once, and 7.9% lies in the top ten. The sample belongs to a study of blood T cell repertoires in COVID-19. Across the whole study: Collection of acute and convalescent COVID-19 samples took place in the United States, Italy and Spain. Sample material is recorded as cDNA or gDNA derived from T cells, B-cell-depleted T cells, or PBMCs.

Germline loops: CDR1 MNHNS, CDR2 SASEGT. Trimming stripped 2 bases from V and 2 bases from J, with 9 bases between. The CDR3 sequence is 14 residues long. This rearrangement joins TRBV6-1 to TRBJ1-1, with D perhaps matching TRBD1 (6 bases). The TCR was taken from a man in his 70s who had recovered from COVID-19. Sequencing used peripheral blood. In DNA form, the CDR3 reads TGTGCCAGCAGTGAACAACAGGGCAACACTGAAGCTTTCTTT. Translation gives CASSEQQGNTEAFF.